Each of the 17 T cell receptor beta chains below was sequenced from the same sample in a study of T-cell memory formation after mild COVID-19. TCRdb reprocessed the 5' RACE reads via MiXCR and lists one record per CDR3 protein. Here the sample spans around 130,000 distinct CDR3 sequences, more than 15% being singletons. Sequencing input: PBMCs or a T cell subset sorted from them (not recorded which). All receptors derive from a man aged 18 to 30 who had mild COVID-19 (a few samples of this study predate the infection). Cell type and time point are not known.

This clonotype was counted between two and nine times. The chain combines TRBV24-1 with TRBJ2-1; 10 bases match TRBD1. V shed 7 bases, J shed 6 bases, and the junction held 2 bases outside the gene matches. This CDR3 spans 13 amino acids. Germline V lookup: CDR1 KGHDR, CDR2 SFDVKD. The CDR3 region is CATRGQGPNEQFF. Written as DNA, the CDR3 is TGTGCCACCAGGGGACAGGGGCCCAATGAGCAGTTCTTC.

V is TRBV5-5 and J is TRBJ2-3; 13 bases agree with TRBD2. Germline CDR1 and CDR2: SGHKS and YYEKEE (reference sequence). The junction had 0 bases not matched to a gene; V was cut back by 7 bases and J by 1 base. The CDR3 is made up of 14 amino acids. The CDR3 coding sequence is TGTGCCAGCGGGACTAGCGGGGGCACAGATACGCAGTATTTT. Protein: CASGTSGGTDTQYF.

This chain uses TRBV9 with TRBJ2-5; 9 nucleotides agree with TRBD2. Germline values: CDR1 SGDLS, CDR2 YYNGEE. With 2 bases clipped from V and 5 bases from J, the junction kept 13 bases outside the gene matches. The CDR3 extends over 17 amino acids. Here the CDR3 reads CASSVGSGGRFEETQYF. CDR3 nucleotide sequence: TGTGCCAGCAGCGTCGGCAGCGGGGGGCGATTCGAGGAGACCCAGTACTTC.

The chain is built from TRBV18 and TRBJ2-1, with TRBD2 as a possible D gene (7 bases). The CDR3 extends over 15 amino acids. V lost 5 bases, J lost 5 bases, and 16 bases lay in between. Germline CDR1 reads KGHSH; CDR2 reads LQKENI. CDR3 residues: CASSSTQGRDNEQFF. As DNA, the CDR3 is TGTGCCAGCTCATCGACCCAGGGGAGGGACAATGAGCAGTTCTTC.

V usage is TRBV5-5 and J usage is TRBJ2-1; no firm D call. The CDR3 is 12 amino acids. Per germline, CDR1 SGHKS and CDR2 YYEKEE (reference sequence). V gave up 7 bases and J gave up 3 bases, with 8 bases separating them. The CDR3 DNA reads TGTGCCAGCTCCTCGGACTACAATGAGCAGTTCTTC. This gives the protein CASSSDYNEQFF.

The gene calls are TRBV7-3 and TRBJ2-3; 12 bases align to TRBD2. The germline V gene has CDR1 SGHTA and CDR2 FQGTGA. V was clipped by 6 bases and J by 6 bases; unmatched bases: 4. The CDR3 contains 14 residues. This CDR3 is CASSPSGGADTQYF. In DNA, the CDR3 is TGTGCCAGCAGTCCTAGCGGGGGGGCGGATACGCAGTATTTT.

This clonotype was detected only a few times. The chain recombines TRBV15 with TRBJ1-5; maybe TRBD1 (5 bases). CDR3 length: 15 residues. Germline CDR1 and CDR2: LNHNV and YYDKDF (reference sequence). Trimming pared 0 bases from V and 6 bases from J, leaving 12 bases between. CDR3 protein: CATSRDSEGIQPQHF. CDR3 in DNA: TGTGCCACCAGCAGAGATTCCGAGGGGATTCAGCCCCAGCATTTT.

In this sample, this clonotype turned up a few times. The CDR3 nucleotides are TGCAGCGTTGCGAGGGGGACCACTGAAGCTTTCTTT. Encoded protein: CSVARGTTEAFF. V gene TRBV29-1 combines with J gene TRBJ1-1; possible D gene TRBD1, 6 bases. Trimming took off 4 bases at V and 4 bases at J, with 10 bases between the two ends. The germline V gene encodes CDR1 SQVTM and CDR2 ANQGSEA. The CDR3 length is 12 residues.

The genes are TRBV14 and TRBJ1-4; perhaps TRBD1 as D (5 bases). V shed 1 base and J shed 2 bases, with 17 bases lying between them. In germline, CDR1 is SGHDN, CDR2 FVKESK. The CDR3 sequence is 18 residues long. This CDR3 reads CASSQADSGFWTNEKLFF. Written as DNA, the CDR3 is TGTGCCAGCAGCCAAGCTGACAGCGGGTTCTGGACTAATGAAAAACTGTTTTTT.

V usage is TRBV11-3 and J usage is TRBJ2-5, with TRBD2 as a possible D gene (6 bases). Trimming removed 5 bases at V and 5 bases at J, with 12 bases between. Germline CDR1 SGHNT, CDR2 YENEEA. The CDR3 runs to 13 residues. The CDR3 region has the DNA TGTGCCAGCAGCGCAGGGAGGCGGGAGACCCAGTACTTC. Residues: CASSAGRRETQYF.

CDR3 coding DNA: TGTGCCAGCAGCCTTCGGACAGGGGGAAACACCGGGGAGCTGTTTTTT. Its protein is CASSLRTGGNTGELFF. The genes are TRBV6-2 or TRBV6-3 and TRBJ2-2; TRBD1 agrees at 10 bases. The CDR3 is 16 amino acids. V was clipped by 6 bases and J by 2 bases; unmatched bases: 6. CDR1 and CDR2 (germline): MNHEY, SVGEGT.

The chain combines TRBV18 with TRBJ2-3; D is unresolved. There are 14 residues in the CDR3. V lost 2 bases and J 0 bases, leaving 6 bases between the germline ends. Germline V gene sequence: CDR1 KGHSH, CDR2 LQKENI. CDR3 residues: CASSPWVSTDTQYF. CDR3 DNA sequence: TGTGCCAGCTCACCATGGGTTAGCACAGATACGCAGTATTTT.

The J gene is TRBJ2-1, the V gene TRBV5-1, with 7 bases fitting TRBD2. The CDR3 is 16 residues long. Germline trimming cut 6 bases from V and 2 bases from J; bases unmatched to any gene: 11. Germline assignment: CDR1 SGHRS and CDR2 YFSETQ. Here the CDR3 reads CASKKTSSVTYNEQFF. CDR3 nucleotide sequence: TGCGCCAGCAAAAAGACTAGCTCTGTCACCTACAATGAGCAGTTCTTC.

Here the CDR3 reads CASSRTEAPLYGYTF. The CDR3 DNA reads TGTGCCAGCAGCAGGACGGAGGCCCCACTCTATGGCTACACCTTC. This rearrangement joins TRBV7-8 to TRBJ1-2; no firm D call. With 5 bases removed from V and 4 bases from J, the gap between germline ends came to 17 bases. There are 15 residues in the CDR3. Germline loops: CDR1 SGHVS, CDR2 FQNEAQ.

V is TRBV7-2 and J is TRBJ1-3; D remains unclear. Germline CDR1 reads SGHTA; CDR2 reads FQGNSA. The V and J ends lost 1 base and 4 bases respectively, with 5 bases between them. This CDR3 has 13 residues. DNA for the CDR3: TGTGCCAGCAGCTTAGTGTACGGAAACACCATATATTTT. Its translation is CASSLVYGNTIYF.

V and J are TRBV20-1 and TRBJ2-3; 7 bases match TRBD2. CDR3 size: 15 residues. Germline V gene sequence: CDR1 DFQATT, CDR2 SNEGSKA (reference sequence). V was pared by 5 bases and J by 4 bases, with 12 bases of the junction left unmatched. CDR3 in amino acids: CSARAGRGRADTQYF. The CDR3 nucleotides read TGCAGTGCTCGAGCGGGGCGGGGCCGCGCAGATACGCAGTATTTT.

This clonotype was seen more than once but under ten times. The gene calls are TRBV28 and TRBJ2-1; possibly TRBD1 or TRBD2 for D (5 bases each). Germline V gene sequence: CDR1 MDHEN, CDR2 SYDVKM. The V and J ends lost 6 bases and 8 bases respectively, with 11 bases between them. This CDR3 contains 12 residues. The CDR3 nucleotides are TGTGCCAGCAGGCGCCGGGACGATGAGCAGTTCTTC. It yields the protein CASRRRDDEQFF.